What follows are 25 T cell receptor beta chains derived from one specimen sequenced in a study of CD8+ T cells in alopecia areata. cDNA prepared by RNA extraction and subsequent reverse transcription served as the template for sequencing. Assay used: immunoSEQ multiplex PCR; TCRdb lists only in-frame clones, some missing. The table includes 140,000 to 150,000 clones, 47% detected once. Sequenced sample: CD4+ T cells sorted from blood. The receptors were gathered from a human donor with alopecia areata.

CDR3 coding DNA: TGCAGCGTTGAGTTCTATTTCCAGGGATTTAGCAATGAGCAGTTCTTC. It codes for CSVEFYFQGFSNEQFF. V usage is TRBV29-1 and J usage is TRBJ2-1; D may be TRBD1 (5 bases). Germline assignment: CDR1 SQVTM and CDR2 ANQGSEA. There are 16 residues in the CDR3. Deletions cut 3 bases from V and 6 bases from J, with 21 bases between.

About this clone itself: Mismatch with germline at one junction end may stem from a read error. In nucleotides, the CDR3 is TGTGCCAGCAGGGAAGACGGCACCGGGGAGCTGTTTTTT. Translating gives CASREDGTGELFF. The chain links TRBV2 to TRBJ2-2, with D unresolved. The CDR3 runs to 13 residues. CDR1 is SNHLY, CDR2 FYNNEI, per germline.

The V and J genes are TRBV6-6 and TRBJ1-2; TRBD1 matches at 7 bases. The CDR3 consists of 15 residues. Trimming took 7 bases from V and 4 from J; bases not matched to a gene: 12. The germline V gene has CDR1 MNHNY and CDR2 SVGAGI (reference sequence). Here the CDR3 reads CASTYPTGSTYGYTF. CDR3 sequence (DNA): TGTGCCAGCACCTACCCGACAGGGAGTACCTATGGCTACACCTTC.

J is TRBJ2-6 and V is TRBV5-1; D gene uncertain. CDR1 SGHRS and CDR2 YFSETQ come from the germline V gene. V was trimmed by 4 bases and J by 2 bases, leaving 16 bases between them. The CDR3 contains 17 residues. The CDR3 region is CASSRASNTAGANVLTF. The CDR3 DNA is TGCGCCAGCAGCCGGGCGAGCAACACCGCTGGGGCCAACGTCCTGACTTTC.

The rearrangement links TRBV30 to TRBJ2-7; D tentatively reads TRBD1 or TRBD2 (6 bases each). V was shortened by 3 bases and J by 3 bases, with 15 bases between the two germline ends. CDR3 length: 14 amino acids. Germline CDR1 is GTSNPN and CDR2 is SVGIG (reference sequence). CDR3 sequence (DNA): TGTGCCTGGAGGAGGAGGGGGGCCCTCTACGAGCAGTACTTC. It encodes CAWRRRGALYEQYF.

The V gene is TRBV11-2, the J gene TRBJ1-1, with no clear D. V was shortened by 4 bases and J by 0 bases, with 6 bases between the two germline ends. CDR3 length equals 13 residues. From germline, CDR1 is SGHAT and CDR2 FQNNGV. The CDR3 loop is CASSSNLNTEAFF. In DNA form, the CDR3 reads TGTGCCAGCAGCTCCAACCTGAACACTGAAGCTTTCTTT.

This clone was counted a few times. V and J are TRBV6-5 and TRBJ2-7; possible D gene TRBD1, 6 bases. V lost 5 bases and J lost 5, with 7 bases in between. Germline CDR1 reads MNHEY; CDR2 reads SVGAGI. The CDR3 has 11 residues. The CDR3 reads CASSPGDEQYF. The DNA for the CDR3 is TGTGCCAGCAGTCCAGGGGACGAGCAGTACTTC.

This clone appeared once. This chain joins TRBV9 and TRBJ2-6; no clear D. Germline V gives CDR1 SGDLS, CDR2 YYNGEE. The CDR3 totals 15 residues. V lost 2 bases and J 1 base, leaving 7 bases between the germline ends. This chain's CDR3 is CASSVLGSGANVLTF. The CDR3 bases are TGTGCCAGCAGCGTTCTTGGATCTGGGGCCAACGTCCTGACTTTC.

The gene calls are TRBV19 and TRBJ2-3; a possible D gene is TRBD1 (6 bases). Trimming took 10 bases from V and 0 from J, leaving 14 bases between them. Per germline, CDR1 LNHDA and CDR2 SQIVND (reference sequence). This CDR3 contains 14 residues. The CDR3 loop reads CATSVQGSTDTQYF. The CDR3 DNA sequence: TGTGCCACCTCGGTACAGGGTAGCACAGATACGCAGTATTTT.

This chain connects TRBV5-6 to TRBJ2-1, with unresolved D. V gave up 1 base and J gave up 2 bases, with 4 bases separating them. The CDR3 consists of 13 residues. CDR1 SGHDT and CDR2 YYEEEE come from the germline V gene. The CDR3 protein is CASSLRTYNEQFF. The CDR3 bases are TGTGCCAGCAGCTTGCGGACCTACAATGAGCAGTTCTTC.

This clone was detected only a few times. The genes are TRBV12-5 and TRBJ1-1; D is undetermined. V gave up 8 bases and J gave up 2 bases, with 6 bases separating them. In germline, CDR1 is LGHNT, CDR2 FRNRAP. The CDR3 has 11 residues. The CDR3 is CASLGNTEAFF. The CDR3 nucleotides are TGTGCTAGTCTAGGCAACACTGAAGCTTTCTTT.

This clone appeared a few times. The chain combines TRBV23-1 with TRBJ2-1; D is uncertain. TRBV23-1 is an ORF for which the function is uncertain. Trimming stripped 8 bases from V and 8 bases from J, with 7 bases between. There are 10 residues in the CDR3. CDR3 residues: CASETDEQFF. CDR3 DNA sequence: TGCGCCAGCGAGACGGATGAGCAGTTCTTC.

This clone turned up a few times. The chain recombines TRBV23-1 with TRBJ2-1; D is possibly TRBD1 (6 bases). TRBV23-1 is an open reading frame, and its role is uncertain. The V and J ends lost 9 bases and 6 bases respectively, with 9 bases between them. CDR3 size: 11 residues. The CDR3 DNA is TGCGCCAGACAGGGCGGCAATGAGCAGTTCTTC. It specifies CARQGGNEQFF.

The chain is built from TRBV7-3 and TRBJ2-3, with 8 bases matching TRBD1. The V segment lost 2 bases and the J segment 5 bases; nucleotides outside the gene matches: 9. The CDR3 is 16 amino acids. Germline lookup yields CDR1 SGHTA and CDR2 FQGTGA. The CDR3 protein is CASSLLTGARVDTQYF. CDR3 nucleotides: TGTGCCAGCAGCTTATTGACAGGGGCACGAGTAGATACGCAGTATTTT.

This sequence joins TRBV6-6 and TRBJ2-7, with TRBD2 matching 7 bases. This CDR3 comprises 13 residues. Germline trimming cut 6 bases from V and 3 bases from J; bases unmatched to any gene: 5. Germline V lookup: CDR1 MNHNY, CDR2 SVGAGI (reference sequence). DNA for the CDR3: TGTGCCAGCAGACTACGGGACTACTACGAGCAGTACTTC. Translation: CASRLRDYYEQYF.

The chain links TRBV15 to TRBJ2-7, with D uncertain. Per the germline V gene, CDR1 is LNHNV and CDR2 is YYDKDF (reference sequence). The V end was cut by 0 bases, the J end by 4 bases, with 13 bases between. CDR3 size: 15 residues. CDR3: CATSRDVRPRYEQYF. As DNA, the CDR3 is TGTGCCACCAGCAGAGATGTACGTCCGCGGTACGAGCAGTACTTC.

This clone was observed a few times. Here the CDR3 reads CSVETGGLGRQETQYF. In DNA, the CDR3 is TGCAGCGTTGAGACAGGGGGGCTCGGACGCCAAGAGACCCAGTACTTC. The chain links TRBV29-1 to TRBJ2-5; the match to TRBD1 covers 9 bases. Trimming cost V 3 bases and J 1 base; bases outside gene matches: 9. The CDR3 runs to 16 residues. The germline gives CDR1 SQVTM, CDR2 ANQGSEA.

Only a few counts were recorded for this clone. The V and J genes are TRBV29-1 and TRBJ2-7; D not resolved. V was cut by 4 bases and J by 3 bases, with 10 bases left in between. The germline V gene encodes CDR1 SQVTM and CDR2 ANQGSEA. The CDR3 contains 12 residues. Here the CDR3 DNA reads TGCAGCGTTGTTGGTAACGTCTACGAGCAGTACTTC. This sequence encodes CSVVGNVYEQYF.

The rearrangement links TRBV5-1 to TRBJ2-1, with 8 bases matching TRBD2. The CDR3 totals 15 residues. Germline CDR1 is SGHRS and CDR2 is YFSETQ. After removal of 0 bases from V and 6 bases from J, the junction contained 5 bases not matched to a gene. The CDR3 region is CASSLGTSSLNEQFF. Here the CDR3 DNA reads TGCGCCAGCAGCTTGGGGACTAGCTCCCTCAATGAGCAGTTCTTC.

This clone was detected a few times. The chain couples TRBV18 to TRBJ2-1; perhaps TRBD1 as D (5 bases). Germline V lookup: CDR1 KGHSH, CDR2 LQKENI. V lost 3 bases, J lost 12 bases, and 15 bases lay in between. This CDR3 has 13 amino acids. In DNA form, the CDR3 reads TGTGCCAGCTCACCTACAGGCGCGCGAGGGCAGTTCTTC. Encoded protein: CASSPTGARGQFF.

This clone has more than one count but fewer than ten. The chain is built from TRBV5-1 and TRBJ2-7; TRBD1 matches at 9 bases. V dropped 1 base and J dropped 5; count of bases not matched to a gene: 1. This CDR3 has 13 residues. Germline lookup yields CDR1 SGHRS and CDR2 YFSETQ. The CDR3 sequence: CASSLRTGDEQYF. In DNA form, the CDR3 reads TGCGCCAGCAGCTTGAGGACAGGGGACGAGCAGTACTTC. Complete variable domain (other parts from reference TRBV5-1 and TRBJ2-7): KAGVTQTPRYLIKTRGQQVTLSCSPISGHRSVSWYQQTPGQGLQFLFEYFSETQRNKGNFPGRFSGRQFSNSRSEMNVSTLELGDSALYLCASSLRTGDEQYFGPGTRLTVT.

This chain uses TRBV2 with TRBJ2-3; D is uncertain. V lost 0 bases and J 5 bases, leaving 3 bases between the germline ends. CDR1 SNHLY and CDR2 FYNNEI come from the germline V gene. This CDR3 spans 12 amino acids. CDR3 protein: CASSEAQDTQYF. As DNA, the CDR3 is TGTGCCAGCAGTGAAGCGCAAGATACGCAGTATTTT.

Only a few counts were recorded for this clone. V and J are TRBV18 and TRBJ1-1; D is perhaps TRBD1 (5 bases). The CDR3 spans 15 residues. V was clipped by 1 base and J by 4 bases, with 13 bases between them. Germline CDR1 is KGHSH and CDR2 is LQKENI. CDR3 DNA sequence: TGTGCCAGCTCACCACGGGGACTTGGGGGCACTGAAGCTTTCTTT. Translating gives CASSPRGLGGTEAFF.

The V and J genes are TRBV2 and TRBJ2-1; D is unclear. Trimming took 6 bases from V and 7 from J, leaving 16 bases between them. Germline V gene lookup returns CDR1 SNHLY and CDR2 FYNNEI. The CDR3 is made up of 14 amino acids. This CDR3 is CASSTATPRNEQFF. As DNA, the CDR3 is TGTGCCAGCAGCACGGCTACCCCTAGGAATGAGCAGTTCTTC.

V usage is TRBV9 and J usage is TRBJ2-7; TRBD2 might be the D (5 bases). CDR1 and CDR2 (germline): SGDLS, YYNGEE. V lost 0 bases and J lost 4, with 11 bases in between. This CDR3 is built from 14 residues. CDR3 sequence reads: CASSVGASSYEQYF. CDR3 DNA: TGTGCCAGCAGCGTAGGGGCTAGCAGTTACGAGCAGTACTTC.